This TCR beta chain was recovered during a study of PD-L1 blockade in urothelial cancer. Study-level background: From 0 to 3 prior chemotherapy regimens had been given to the patients. Blood was evaluated 3 weeks (second dose) and 6 weeks after therapy began.

The study, taken as a whole, reports: Durable benefit accompanied greater 3-week expansion of tumor-associated blood clones.

This CDR3 contains 9 residues. Germline CDR1 and CDR2: MNHEY and SVGAGI. Added to each PCR by spiking were synthetic TCR analog templates. Data came from immunoSEQ multiplex PCR; TCRdb stores just in-frame clones and leaves some out. The top ten hold 2.4% of the sample, which has 100,000 to 150,000 clones, more than 75% seen once. As for time point: peripheral blood 6 weeks after treatment start. This clone has only a few counts. Its antigen is unknown. The junction differs from germline at one of its ends, possibly a read error. The sequencing here drew on PBMCs, taken around atezolizumab (anti-PD-L1) treatment. V is TRBV6-5 and J is TRBJ1-1, with D tentatively TRBD1 (6 bases). This receptor was taken from a man aged 50 or older with urothelial cancer. The chain's CDR3 is CASSPTGNF. The DNA for the CDR3 is TGTGCCAGCAGCCCGACAGGAAACTTT.